Presented here are 11 T cell receptor beta chains from one specimen sequenced in a study of shared clonotypes between healthy human individuals. Clones were read by immunoSEQ multiplex PCR, and TCRdb kept only the in-frame ones, dropping some. This sample yields about 1 million clones, of which approximately 72% are seen a single time; approximately 1.3% belongs to the top ten. Sequenced input: memory CD4+ T cells sorted from blood. The subset is: CD45RA-negative fraction. The origin of the receptors is a man younger than 35 in good health.

This chain joins TRBV18 and TRBJ1-1; perhaps TRBD1 as D (5 bases). This CDR3 comprises 13 residues. The V end was cut by 3 bases, the J end by 11 bases, with 16 bases between. The germline gives CDR1 KGHSH, CDR2 LQKENI. CDR3 amino acids: CASSPIRQTGAFF. The DNA of the CDR3 is TGTGCCAGCTCACCGATCCGACAGACGGGGGCTTTCTTT.

The chain couples TRBV28 to TRBJ1-1; no reliable D call. Germline-derived CDR1 and CDR2 are MDHEN and SYDVKM. V lost 5 bases to trimming and J lost 4 bases, with 14 bases between them. There are 14 residues in the CDR3. This chain's CDR3 is CASSPSRDLTEAFF. As DNA, the CDR3 is TGTGCCAGCAGTCCATCCAGAGACCTCACTGAAGCTTTCTTT.

The V call is TRBV5-1, the J call TRBJ1-2, with a possible D match to TRBD1 (6 bases). The CDR3 consists of 14 residues. CDR1 and CDR2 (germline): SGHRS, YFSETQ. V was pared by 3 bases and J by 1 base, with 10 bases between. Here the CDR3 DNA reads TGCGCCAGCAGCTCCTGGACAGATAACTATGGCTACACCTTC. Translating gives CASSSWTDNYGYTF.

This chain joins TRBV28 and TRBJ1-5; D possibly corresponds to TRBD1 (6 bases). Trimming removed 4 bases at V and 1 base at J, with 17 bases between. The CDR3 spans 17 residues. The germline CDR1 and CDR2 sequences are MDHEN and SYDVKM. CDR3 protein: CASSSSVGAWSNQPQHF. CDR3 DNA: TGTGCCAGCAGTTCATCGGTGGGGGCTTGGAGCAATCAGCCCCAGCATTTT.

This clone was seen more than once but under ten times. The V call is TRBV5-1, the J call TRBJ1-1; 10 nucleotides align to TRBD1. The J segment lost 1 base and the V segment lost 3 bases, leaving 3 bases of the junction unmatched. CDR1 is SGHRS and CDR2 is YFSETQ in the germline V gene. CDR3 length equals 15 residues. CDR3 sequence (DNA): TGCGCCAGCAGCTCGGGACAGGGGTCGAACACTGAAGCTTTCTTT. Its translation: CASSSGQGSNTEAFF.

This clone was seen a few times. This chain links TRBV4-2 with TRBJ1-5; no definite D call. The V and J ends lost 0 bases and 6 bases respectively, with 6 bases between them. The germline V gene has CDR1 LGHNA and CDR2 YNFKEQ. The CDR3 contains 13 residues. The CDR3 sequence: CASSQEKGQPQHF. In DNA form, the CDR3 reads TGTGCCAGCAGCCAAGAAAAGGGTCAGCCCCAGCATTTT.

As for this clone: In the same sample, other DNA sequences code for this CDR3. In DNA, the CDR3 is TGTGCCAGCAGGTCCGGGACAGACTCCTACGAGCAGTACTTC. Translation: CASRSGTDSYEQYF. V gene TRBV5-4 combines with J gene TRBJ2-7, with 7 bases that match TRBD1. Losses at the gene ends were 5 bases for V and 0 bases for J; bases not matched to a gene: 5. Germline-derived CDR1 and CDR2 are SGHNT and YYREEE (reference sequence). This CDR3 is built from 14 residues.

The chain is built from TRBV25-1 and TRBJ2-7; TRBD1 aligns across 9 bases. The CDR3 totals 15 residues. Per germline, CDR1 MGHDK and CDR2 SYGVNS. V was clipped by 2 bases and J by 1 base; unmatched bases: 3. This CDR3 reads CASSEPGQGSYEQYF. The DNA of the CDR3 is TGTGCCAGCAGTGAACCGGGACAGGGTTCCTACGAGCAGTACTTC.

The V call is TRBV5-6, the J call TRBJ2-1; 9 nucleotides agree with TRBD1. The V and J ends lost 5 bases and 4 bases, in that order; junction bases with no gene match: 13. CDR3 length: 17 residues. CDR1 SGHDT and CDR2 YYEEEE come from the germline V gene. CDR3 region: CASRTGTGNPYYNEQFF. The CDR3 DNA is TGTGCCAGCAGGACCGGGACAGGGAATCCCTATTACAATGAGCAGTTCTTC.

This sequence joins TRBV4-1 and TRBJ1-5; TRBD1 might be the D (5 bases). There are 16 residues in the CDR3. Trimming stripped 1 base from V and 4 bases from J, with 14 bases between. The germline V gene encodes CDR1 MGHRA and CDR2 YSYEKL. CDR3 nucleotides: TGCGCCAGCAGCCAAGGGACCGGGACGGCTAATCAGCCCCAGCATTTT. Encoded protein: CASSQGTGTANQPQHF.

The chain recombines TRBV4-1 with TRBJ1-4; no clear D. In germline, CDR1 is MGHRA, CDR2 YSYEKL. The CDR3 totals 16 residues. The V end lost 0 bases, the J end lost 6 bases, and 14 bases lay between the germline ends. CDR3 region: CASSQEGGVTYEKLFF. CDR3 bases: TGCGCCAGCAGCCAAGAGGGAGGAGTAACCTATGAAAAACTGTTTTTT.